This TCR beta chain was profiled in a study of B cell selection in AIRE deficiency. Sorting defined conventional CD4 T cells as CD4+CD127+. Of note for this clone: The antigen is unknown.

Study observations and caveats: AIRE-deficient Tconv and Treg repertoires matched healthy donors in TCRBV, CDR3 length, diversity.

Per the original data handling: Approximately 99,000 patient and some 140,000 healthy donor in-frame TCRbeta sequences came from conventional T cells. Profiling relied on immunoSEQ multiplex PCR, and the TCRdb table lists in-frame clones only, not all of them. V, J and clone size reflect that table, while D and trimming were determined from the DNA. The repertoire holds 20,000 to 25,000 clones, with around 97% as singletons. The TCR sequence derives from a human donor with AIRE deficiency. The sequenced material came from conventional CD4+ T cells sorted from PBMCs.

The CDR3 spells CSVERGPVDTEAFF. DNA for the CDR3: TGCAGCGTTGAACGAGGCCCTGTGGACACTGAAGCTTTCTTT. The V gene is TRBV29-1, the J gene TRBJ1-1; no definite D call. The ends were cut back, 2 bases at V and 3 bases at J, with 13 bases in the middle. Germline V CDR1 and CDR2: SQVTM, ANQGSEA. There are 14 residues in the CDR3.